This T cell receptor beta chain was identified in a study of blood T cells in healthy people across ages. Broader study findings: Estimated diversity, derived from one million T cells, was regarded as an underestimate. The long-lived group displayed more naive CD4+ cells, plus higher diversity, than the aged donors did. Roughly linear declines in TCR beta diversity per million T cells occurred with age.

With a J-beta primer mix and a sample-barcoded 5' primer, a second PCR ran about 6 to 11 cycles. Each cDNA molecule, via a template-switch adaptor with 12 random nucleotides, was tagged. TCRdb analysed the 5' RACE reads with MiXCR anew, one entry per CDR3 protein. This sample has 1.5 million to 2 million distinct CDR3 sequences; approximately 30% occur once, and the top ten carry 7.7%. V trimming: 3 bases; J trimming: 4 bases; junction bases outside the gene matches: 10. The CDR3 consists of 15 residues. Germline-derived CDR1 and CDR2 are DFQATT and SNEGSKA (reference sequence). This clonotype was seen many times. Its cognate antigen is unknown.

This clonotype was sampled from a woman in her thirties in good health. Sequencing input: blood. The gene calls are TRBV20-1 and TRBJ2-7, with 9 bases fitting TRBD1. CDR3 loop: CSARPGQGWQYEQYF. In DNA, the CDR3 is TGCAGTGCTAGGCCGGGACAGGGATGGCAATACGAGCAGTACTTC.